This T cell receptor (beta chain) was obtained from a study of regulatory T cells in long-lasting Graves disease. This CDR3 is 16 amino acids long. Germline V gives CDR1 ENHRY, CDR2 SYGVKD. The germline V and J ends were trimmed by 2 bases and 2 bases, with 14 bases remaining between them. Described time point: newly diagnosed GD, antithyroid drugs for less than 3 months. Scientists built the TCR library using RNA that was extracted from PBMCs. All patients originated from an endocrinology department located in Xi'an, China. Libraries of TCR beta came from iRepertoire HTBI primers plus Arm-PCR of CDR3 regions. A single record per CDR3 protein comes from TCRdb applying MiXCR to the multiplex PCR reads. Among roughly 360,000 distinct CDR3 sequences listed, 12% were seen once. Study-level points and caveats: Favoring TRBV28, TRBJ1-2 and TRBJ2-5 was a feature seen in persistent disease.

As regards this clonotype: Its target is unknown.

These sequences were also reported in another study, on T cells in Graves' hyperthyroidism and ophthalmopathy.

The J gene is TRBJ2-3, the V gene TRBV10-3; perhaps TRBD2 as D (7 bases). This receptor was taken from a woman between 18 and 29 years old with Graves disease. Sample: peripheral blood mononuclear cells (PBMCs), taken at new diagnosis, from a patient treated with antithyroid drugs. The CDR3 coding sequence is TGTGCCATCAGTGAGAGGGGGGGGGCATTCACAGATACGCAGTATTTT. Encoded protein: CAISERGGAFTDTQYF.